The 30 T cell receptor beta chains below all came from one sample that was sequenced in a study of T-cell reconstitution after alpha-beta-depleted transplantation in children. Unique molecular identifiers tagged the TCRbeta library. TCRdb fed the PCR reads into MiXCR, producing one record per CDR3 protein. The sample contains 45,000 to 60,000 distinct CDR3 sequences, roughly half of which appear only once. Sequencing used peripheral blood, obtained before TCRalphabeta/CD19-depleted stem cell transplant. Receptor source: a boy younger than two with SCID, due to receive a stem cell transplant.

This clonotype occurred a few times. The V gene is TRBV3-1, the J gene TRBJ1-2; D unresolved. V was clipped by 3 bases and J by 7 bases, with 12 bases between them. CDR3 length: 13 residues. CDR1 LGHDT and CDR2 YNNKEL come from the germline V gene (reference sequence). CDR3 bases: TGTGCCAGCAGCCAGGGCCGCGGGAGTGGCTACACCTTC. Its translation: CASSQGRGSGYTF.

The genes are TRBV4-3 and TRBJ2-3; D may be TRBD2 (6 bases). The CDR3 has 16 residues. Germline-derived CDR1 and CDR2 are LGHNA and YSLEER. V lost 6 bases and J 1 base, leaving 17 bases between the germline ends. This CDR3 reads CASSPMRGSGTDTQYF. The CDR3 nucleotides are TGCGCCAGCAGTCCCATGCGGGGCTCTGGCACAGATACGCAGTATTTT.

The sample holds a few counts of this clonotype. CDR3 DNA: TGTGCCAGCAGCTTAATCCGCGGGGGGAGAGGCACAGATACGCAGTATTTT. This codes for CASSLIRGGRGTDTQYF. This rearrangement joins TRBV11-2 to TRBJ2-3, with 8 bases aligning to TRBD2. This CDR3 contains 17 residues. V was clipped by 2 bases and J by 1 base; unmatched bases: 8. In germline, CDR1 is SGHAT, CDR2 FQNNGV.

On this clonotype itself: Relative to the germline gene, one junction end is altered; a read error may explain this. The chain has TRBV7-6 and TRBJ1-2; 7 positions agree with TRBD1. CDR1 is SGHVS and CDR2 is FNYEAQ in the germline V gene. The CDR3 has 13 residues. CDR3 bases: TGTGCCAGCAGCGCGGGACAGAATTACGGCTGCACCTTC. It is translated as CASSAGQNYGCTF.

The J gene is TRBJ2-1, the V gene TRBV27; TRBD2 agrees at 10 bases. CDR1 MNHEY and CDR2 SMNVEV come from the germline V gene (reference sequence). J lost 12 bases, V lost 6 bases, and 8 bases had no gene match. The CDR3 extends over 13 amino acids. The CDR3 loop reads CASSSGGGHGQFF. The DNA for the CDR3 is TGTGCCAGCAGCAGCGGGGGGGGACATGGGCAGTTCTTC.

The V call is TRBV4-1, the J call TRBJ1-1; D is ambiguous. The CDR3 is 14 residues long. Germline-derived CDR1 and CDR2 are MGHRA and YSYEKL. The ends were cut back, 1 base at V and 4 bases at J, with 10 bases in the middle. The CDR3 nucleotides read TGCGCCAGCAGCCAAGGGCGGAGGCCCACTGAAGCTTTCTTT. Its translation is CASSQGRRPTEAFF.

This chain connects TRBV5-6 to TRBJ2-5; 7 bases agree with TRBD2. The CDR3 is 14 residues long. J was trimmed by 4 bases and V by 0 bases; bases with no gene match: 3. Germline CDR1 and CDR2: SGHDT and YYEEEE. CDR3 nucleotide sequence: TGTGCCAGCAGCTTGGGTGGCGGGGGAGAGACCCAGTACTTC. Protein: CASSLGGGGETQYF.

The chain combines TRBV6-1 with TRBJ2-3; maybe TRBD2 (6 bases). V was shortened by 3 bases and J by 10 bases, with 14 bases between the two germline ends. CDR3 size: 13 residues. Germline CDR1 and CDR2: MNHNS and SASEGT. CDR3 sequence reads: CASSDPGLFAQYF. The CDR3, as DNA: TGTGCCAGCAGTGACCCGGGACTTTTTGCGCAGTATTTT.

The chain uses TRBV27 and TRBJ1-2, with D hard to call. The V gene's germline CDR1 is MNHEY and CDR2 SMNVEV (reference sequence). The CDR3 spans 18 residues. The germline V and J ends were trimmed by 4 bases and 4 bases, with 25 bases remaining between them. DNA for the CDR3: TGTGCCAGCAGTTCCAATTCCCTTGGGCGGAGCCGCTCCTATGGCTACACCTTC. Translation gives CASSSNSLGRSRSYGYTF.

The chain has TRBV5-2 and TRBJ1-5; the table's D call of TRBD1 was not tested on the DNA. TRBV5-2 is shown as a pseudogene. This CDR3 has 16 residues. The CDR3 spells CAMGPGLLWKDQPQHF. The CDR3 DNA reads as TGTGCCATGGGCCCCGGGCTCCTCTGGAAGGATCAGCCCCAGCATTTT.

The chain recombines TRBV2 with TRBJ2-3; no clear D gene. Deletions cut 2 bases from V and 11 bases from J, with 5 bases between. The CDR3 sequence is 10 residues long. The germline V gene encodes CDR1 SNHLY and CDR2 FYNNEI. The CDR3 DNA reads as TGTGCCAGCAGTGAATTTGGGCAGTATTTT. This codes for CASSEFGQYF.

The chain's CDR3 is CASRAGMNTIYF. Here the CDR3 DNA reads TGTGCCAGCAGGGCAGGGATGAACACCATATATTTT. J is TRBJ1-3 and V is TRBV12-3 or TRBV12-4; possible D gene TRBD1, 5 bases. This CDR3 spans 12 amino acids. V lost 6 bases and J 7 bases, leaving 10 bases between the germline ends.

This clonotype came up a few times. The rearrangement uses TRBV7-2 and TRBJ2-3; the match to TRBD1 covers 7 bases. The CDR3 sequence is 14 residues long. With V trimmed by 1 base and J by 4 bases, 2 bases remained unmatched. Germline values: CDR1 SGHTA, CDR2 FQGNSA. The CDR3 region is CASSLGGGADTQYF. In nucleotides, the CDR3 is TGTGCCAGCAGCTTAGGAGGGGGCGCAGATACGCAGTATTTT.

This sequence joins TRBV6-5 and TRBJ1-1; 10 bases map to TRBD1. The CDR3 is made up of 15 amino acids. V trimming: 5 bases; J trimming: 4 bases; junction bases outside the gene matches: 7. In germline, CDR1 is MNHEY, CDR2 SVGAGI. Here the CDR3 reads CASSHRDRGSTEAFF. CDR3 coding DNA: TGTGCCAGCAGTCACCGGGACAGGGGAAGCACTGAAGCTTTCTTT.

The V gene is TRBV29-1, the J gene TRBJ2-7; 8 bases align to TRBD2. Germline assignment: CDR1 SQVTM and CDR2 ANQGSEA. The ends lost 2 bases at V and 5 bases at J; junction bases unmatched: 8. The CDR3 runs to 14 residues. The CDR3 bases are TGCAGCGTTGAACTGGCTAGCGGGCTCCACGAGCAGTACTTC. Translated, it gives CSVELASGLHEQYF.

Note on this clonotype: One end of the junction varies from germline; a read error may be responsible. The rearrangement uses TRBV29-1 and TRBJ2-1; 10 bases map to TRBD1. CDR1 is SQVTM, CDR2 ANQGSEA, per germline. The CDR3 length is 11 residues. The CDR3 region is CSVEGDRGCVF. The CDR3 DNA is TGCAGCGTTGAAGGGGACAGGGGATGCGTCTTC.

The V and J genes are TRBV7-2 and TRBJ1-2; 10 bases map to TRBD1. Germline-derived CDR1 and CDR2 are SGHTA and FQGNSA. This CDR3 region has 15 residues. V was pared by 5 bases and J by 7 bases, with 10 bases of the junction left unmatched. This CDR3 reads CASSPIAGTGVGYTF. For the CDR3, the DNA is TGTGCCAGCAGCCCCATCGCCGGGACAGGGGTTGGCTACACCTTC.

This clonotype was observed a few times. CDR3 loop: CASSQDLGIRQGEGNEQFF. Written as DNA, the CDR3 is TGCGCCAGCAGCCAAGATCTCGGAATTAGGCAGGGGGAAGGGAATGAGCAGTTCTTC. The chain combines TRBV4-3 with TRBJ2-1, with 7 bases matching TRBD1. After removal of 0 bases from V and 7 bases from J, the junction contained 18 bases not matched to a gene. The CDR3 is 19 residues long. Looked up from germline, CDR1 is LGHNA and CDR2 is YSLEER.

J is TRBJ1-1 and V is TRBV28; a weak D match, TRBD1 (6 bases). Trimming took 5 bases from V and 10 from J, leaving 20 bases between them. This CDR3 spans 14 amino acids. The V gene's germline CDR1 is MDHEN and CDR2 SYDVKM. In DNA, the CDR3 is TGTGCCAGCAGTACCCACAGGGACCTAGGGGGAGCTTTCTTT. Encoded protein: CASSTHRDLGGAFF. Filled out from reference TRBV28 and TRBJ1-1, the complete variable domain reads DVKVTQSSRYLVKRTGEKVFLECVQDMDHENMFWYRQDPGLGLRLIYFSYDVKMKEKGDIPEGYSVSREKKERFSLILESASTNQTSMYLCASSTHRDLGGAFFGQGTRLTVV.

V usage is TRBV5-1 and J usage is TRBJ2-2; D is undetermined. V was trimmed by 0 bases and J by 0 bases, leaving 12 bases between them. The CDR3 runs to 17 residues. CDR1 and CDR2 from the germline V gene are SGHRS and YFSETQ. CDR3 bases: TGCGCCAGCAGCTTGGAAGGTGATGCCGCGAACACCGGGGAGCTGTTTTTT. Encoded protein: CASSLEGDAANTGELFF.

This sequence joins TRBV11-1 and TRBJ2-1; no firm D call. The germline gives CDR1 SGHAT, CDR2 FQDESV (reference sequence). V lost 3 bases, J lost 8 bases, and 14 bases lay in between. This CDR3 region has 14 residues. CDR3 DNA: TGTGCCAGCAGCTTGATTTCGGGTCAGCATGAGCAGTTCTTC. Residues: CASSLISGQHEQFF.

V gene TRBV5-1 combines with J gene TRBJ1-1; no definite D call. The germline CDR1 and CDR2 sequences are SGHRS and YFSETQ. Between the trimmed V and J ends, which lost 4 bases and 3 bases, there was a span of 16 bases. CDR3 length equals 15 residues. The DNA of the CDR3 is TGCGCCAGCAGCCGAATATCGGGATGGGACACTGAAGCTTTCTTT. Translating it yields CASSRISGWDTEAFF.

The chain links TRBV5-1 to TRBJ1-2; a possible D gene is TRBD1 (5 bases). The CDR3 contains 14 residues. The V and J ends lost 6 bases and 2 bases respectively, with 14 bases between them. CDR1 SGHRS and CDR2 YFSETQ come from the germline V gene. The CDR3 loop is CASNDIGGNYGYTF. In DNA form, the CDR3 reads TGCGCCAGCAACGACATTGGGGGGAACTATGGCTACACCTTC.

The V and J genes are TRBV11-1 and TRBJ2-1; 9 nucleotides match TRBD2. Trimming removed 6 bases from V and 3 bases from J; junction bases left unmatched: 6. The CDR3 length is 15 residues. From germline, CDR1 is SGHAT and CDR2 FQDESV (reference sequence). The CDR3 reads CASSSGRGGYNEQFF. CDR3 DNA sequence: TGTGCCAGCAGTAGCGGGCGGGGGGGCTACAATGAGCAGTTCTTC.

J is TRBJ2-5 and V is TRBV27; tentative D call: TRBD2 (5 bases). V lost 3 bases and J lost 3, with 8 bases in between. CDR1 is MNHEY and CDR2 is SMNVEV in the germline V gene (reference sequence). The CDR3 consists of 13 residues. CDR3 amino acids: CASSFTGKETQYF. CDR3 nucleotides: TGTGCCAGCAGTTTCACGGGGAAAGAGACCCAGTACTTC.

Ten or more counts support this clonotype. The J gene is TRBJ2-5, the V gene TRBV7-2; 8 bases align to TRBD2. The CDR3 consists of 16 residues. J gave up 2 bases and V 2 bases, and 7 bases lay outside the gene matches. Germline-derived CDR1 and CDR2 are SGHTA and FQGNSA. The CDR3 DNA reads TGTGCCAGCAGCTTAAGCCACGGGAGGGGACAAGAGACCCAGTACTTC. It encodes CASSLSHGRGQETQYF.

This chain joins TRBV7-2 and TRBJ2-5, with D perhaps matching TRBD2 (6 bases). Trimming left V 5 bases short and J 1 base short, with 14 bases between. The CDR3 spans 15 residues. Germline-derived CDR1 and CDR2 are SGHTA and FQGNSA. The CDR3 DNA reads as TGTGCCAGCAGCCTCCCGGCGGGGCGCCAAGAGACCCAGTACTTC. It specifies CASSLPAGRQETQYF. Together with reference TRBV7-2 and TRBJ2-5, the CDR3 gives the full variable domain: GAGVSQSPSNKVTEKGKDVELRCDPISGHTALYWYRQSLGQGLEFLIYFQGNSAPDKSGLPSDRFSAERTGGSVSTLTIQRTQQEDSAVYLCASSLPAGRQETQYFGPGTRLLVL.

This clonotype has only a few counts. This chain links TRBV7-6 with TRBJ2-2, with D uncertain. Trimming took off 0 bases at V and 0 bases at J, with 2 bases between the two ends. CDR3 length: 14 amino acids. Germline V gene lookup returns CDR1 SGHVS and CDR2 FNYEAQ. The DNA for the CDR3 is TGTGCCAGCAGCTTAGCCACGAACACCGGGGAGCTGTTTTTT. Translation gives CASSLATNTGELFF.

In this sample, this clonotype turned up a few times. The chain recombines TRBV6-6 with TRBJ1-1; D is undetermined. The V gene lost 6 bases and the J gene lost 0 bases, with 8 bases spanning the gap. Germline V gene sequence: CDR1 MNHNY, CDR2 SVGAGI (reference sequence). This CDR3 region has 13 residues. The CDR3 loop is CASRDTLNTEAFF. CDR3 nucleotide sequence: TGTGCCAGCAGAGACACTTTGAACACTGAAGCTTTCTTT.

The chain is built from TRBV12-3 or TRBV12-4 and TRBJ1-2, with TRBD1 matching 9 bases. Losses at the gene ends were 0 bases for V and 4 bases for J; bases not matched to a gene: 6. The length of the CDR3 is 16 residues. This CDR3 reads CASSLAGQGPGYGYTF. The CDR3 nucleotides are TGTGCCAGCAGTTTAGCAGGACAGGGGCCCGGCTATGGCTACACCTTC.